The 15 T cell receptor beta chains in this list originate from one sample, sequenced in a study of T cells in Graves' hyperthyroidism and ophthalmopathy. It was RNA transcripts that yielded the amplified TCR beta CDR3 regions. The primer set for the first-round RT-PCR of the TCR CDR3 was HTBI. MiXCR, run by TCRdb on the multiplex PCR reads, gives a single entry per CDR3 protein. The table records about 260,000 distinct CDR3 sequences, less than 30% of them present only once. The specimen was blood. The receptors shown here come from a middle-aged man with Graves' hyperthyroidism that later progressed to Graves' ophthalmopathy.

The rearrangement joins TRBV10-3 to TRBJ1-2, with no clear D. Germline V lookup: CDR1 ENHRY, CDR2 SYGVKD. The CDR3 is made up of 13 amino acids. Trimming stripped 4 bases from V and 5 bases from J, with 11 bases between. The CDR3 loop reads CAISGLPHYGYTF. The DNA of the CDR3 is TGTGCCATCAGTGGACTACCTCATTATGGCTACACCTTC.

This clonotype was recorded at least ten times. This CDR3 is CASGDPGELFF. CDR3 bases: TGTGCCAGCGGCGACCCCGGGGAGCTGTTTTTT. The rearrangement links TRBV6-1 to TRBJ2-2; unclear D gene. V lost 8 bases and J 6 bases, leaving 7 bases between the germline ends. The CDR3 is 11 amino acids. Looked up from germline, CDR1 is MNHNS and CDR2 is SASEGT.

A word on this clonotype: An end of the junction differs from the germline gene, which may be a read error. The chain combines TRBV7-8 with TRBJ2-7; D gene uncertain. The CDR3 extends over 13 amino acids. Germline V CDR1 and CDR2: SGHVS, FQNEAQ. The CDR3: CASTKGLSYEHYF. Here the CDR3 DNA reads TGTGCCAGCACCAAAGGCCTCTCCTACGAGCATTACTTC.

The V call is TRBV4-1, the J call TRBJ2-2, with 9 bases identical to TRBD2. The germline CDR1 and CDR2 sequences are MGHRA and YSYEKL. J gave up 4 bases and V 5 bases, and 14 bases lay outside the gene matches. CDR3 length equals 18 residues. Written as DNA, the CDR3 is TGCGCCAGCAGCATGCTTGTGGGTGGTAGCGGGAGCACCGGGGAGCTGTTTTTT. Translating it yields CASSMLVGGSGSTGELFF.

The sample holds many counts of this clonotype. The CDR3 DNA reads TGTGCCAGCAGCTTAGTAACAGGAGTCAATCAGCCCCAGCATTTT. Translating it yields CASSLVTGVNQPQHF. The chain employs TRBV7-8 and TRBJ1-5; possibly TRBD1 for D (5 bases). V was clipped by 1 base and J by 3 bases, with 10 bases between them. The CDR3 loop spans 15 amino acids. Germline V gene sequence: CDR1 SGHVS, CDR2 FQNEAQ.

This clonotype has just one count. This rearrangement joins TRBV12-5 to TRBJ2-7, with 9 bases lining up with TRBD1. Germline CDR1 LGHNT, CDR2 FRNRAP. The CDR3 runs to 12 residues. The V segment lost 6 bases and the J segment 9 bases; nucleotides outside the gene matches: 6. CDR3 in DNA: TGTGCTAGTGGCCACGGACAGGGGAGGCAGTACTTC. Translating it yields CASGHGQGRQYF.

This clonotype was seen a single time. V usage is TRBV12-3 or TRBV12-4 and J usage is TRBJ2-5; TRBD1 or TRBD2 may be the D gene (5 bases each). Trimming left V 1 base short and J 5 bases short, with 20 bases between. This CDR3 contains 17 residues. Here the CDR3 reads CASSLGGRKGFEETQYF. Here the CDR3 DNA reads TGTGCCAGCAGTTTAGGGGGACGCAAGGGGTTTGAGGAGACCCAGTACTTC.

This clonotype was recorded at least ten times. The chain joins TRBV29-1 to TRBJ2-5; 8 bases agree with TRBD1. Per the germline V gene, CDR1 is SQVTM and CDR2 is ANQGSEA. Unmatched junction bases numbered 8, after V lost 2 bases and J lost 3 bases. This CDR3 region has 15 residues. CDR3: CSVEPDRVAEETQYF. Here the CDR3 DNA reads TGCAGCGTTGAACCGGACAGGGTGGCGGAAGAGACCCAGTACTTC.

This rearrangement joins TRBV20-1 to TRBJ1-3; 11 positions match TRBD1. The length of the CDR3 is 15 residues. Germline CDR1 and CDR2: DFQATT and SNEGSKA (reference sequence). V lost 6 bases to trimming and J lost 3 bases; unmatched junction nucleotides: 7. The DNA of the CDR3 is TGCAGTGCAGACGGACAGGGGGCTTATGGAAACACCATATATTTT. Translated: CSADGQGAYGNTIYF.

V is TRBV12-3 or TRBV12-4 and J is TRBJ2-2; unclear D gene. Trimming stripped 5 bases from V and 3 bases from J, with 7 bases between. CDR3 length: 13 residues. CDR3 sequence: CASSRQDTGELFF. The CDR3 DNA reads TGTGCCAGCAGTCGTCAAGACACCGGGGAGCTGTTTTTT.

The CDR3 is CASSREGYEQYF. In DNA form, the CDR3 reads TGTGCCAGCAGTAGAGAGGGCTACGAGCAGTACTTC. The chain uses TRBV2 and TRBJ2-7, with D possibly TRBD2 on 5 matching bases. V dropped 5 bases and J dropped 3 bases, with 8 bases sitting between them. Looked up from germline, CDR1 is SNHLY and CDR2 is FYNNEI. This CDR3 spans 12 amino acids. Full variable domain (missing parts from reference TRBV2 and TRBJ2-7): EPEVTQTPSHQVTQMGQEVILRCVPISNHLYFYWYRQILGQKVEFLVSFYNNEISEKSEIFDDQFSVERPDGSNFTLKIRSTKLEDSAMYFCASSREGYEQYFGPGTRLTVT.

Many counts were recorded for this clonotype. The chain couples TRBV11-3 to TRBJ1-1; TRBD1 matches 9 bases. The V gene's germline CDR1 is SGHNT and CDR2 YENEEA. The CDR3 runs 15 residues. V shed 5 bases, J shed 5 bases, and the junction held 9 bases outside the gene matches. The CDR3 sequence is CASSAPGQGRTEAFF. As DNA, the CDR3 is TGTGCCAGCAGCGCCCCGGGACAGGGCAGGACTGAAGCTTTCTTT.

This clonotype was found many times. The rearrangement joins TRBV19 to TRBJ1-1, with D hard to call. V lost 5 bases to trimming and J lost 3 bases, with 10 bases between them. The CDR3 contains 13 residues. Germline V lookup: CDR1 LNHDA, CDR2 SQIVND (reference sequence). DNA of the CDR3: TGTGCCAGTAGTTCGACGTCGGACACTGAAGCTTTCTTT. Translating gives CASSSTSDTEAFF. The full variable domain, rest sourced from reference TRBV19 and TRBJ1-1, is DGGITQSPKYLFRKEGQNVTLSCEQNLNHDAMYWYRQDPGQGLRLIYYSQIVNDFQKGDIAEGYSVSREKKESFPLTVTSAQKNPTAFYLCASSSTSDTEAFFGQGTRLTVV.

The chain uses TRBV5-1 and TRBJ1-1, with a tentative D call TRBD1 (5 bases). Looked up from germline, CDR1 is SGHRS and CDR2 is YFSETQ. The CDR3 consists of 14 residues. As DNA, the CDR3 is TGCGCAAGGAGGGTAGACAGCGTTGACACTGAAGCTTTCTTT. Its protein is CARRVDSVDTEAFF.

This clonotype appeared a single time. The V call is TRBV28, the J call TRBJ2-7; 8 bases line up with TRBD1. J gave up 3 bases and V 6 bases, and 10 bases lay outside the gene matches. The germline CDR1 and CDR2 sequences are MDHEN and SYDVKM. The CDR3 has 15 residues. This CDR3 reads CASSFQGTGLYEQYF. The DNA for the CDR3 is TGTGCCAGCAGCTTCCAAGGGACAGGCCTCTACGAGCAGTACTTC.